One T cell receptor beta chain is described in this entry. No antigen is known for it. The sample is drawn from a study of graft-versus-host responses after intestinal transplantation. Intraepithelial and lamina propria lymphocytes were freed from processed graft tissue. Study-wide points: Recipient bone marrow held GvH clones, some seen earlier in ileum or blood. Where graft-donor T cell macrochimerism was present, patients had high graft-versus-host to host-versus-graft clonal ratios in allografts.

Method: immunoSEQ multiplex PCR; TCRdb's copy keeps in-frame clones and lacks some. The sample records just under 65,000 clones, approximately 88% being singletons. V shed 8 bases and J shed 0 bases, with 11 bases lying between them. CDR1 is MNHNS, CDR2 SASEGT, per germline. The CDR3 is 13 residues long. The V gene is TRBV6-1, the J gene TRBJ2-7, with D possibly being TRBD2 (5 bases). This TCR was sampled from a human patient who received an intestinal transplant, so some T cells may come from the graft donor. The starting material was ileum tissue, obtained less than 400 days after transplant. The CDR3 nucleotides are TGTGCCAGCCTGTTCGGGGACTCCTACGAGCAGTACTTC. Amino acid sequence: CASLFGDSYEQYF.